These 24 T cell receptor beta chains share one sample of origin, sequenced in a study of CDR3 diversity in severe acne. From the PCR reads, TCRdb called clonotypes with MiXCR, one entry per CDR3 protein. The sample contains about 84,000 distinct CDR3 sequences, around 49% of which appear only once. Specimen: blood. Receptors originate from a male donor in good health, without acne.

V is TRBV28 and J is TRBJ1-2; 9 nucleotides match TRBD1. From germline, CDR1 is MDHEN and CDR2 SYDVKM. There are 13 residues in the CDR3. With 7 bases clipped from V and 12 bases from J, the junction kept 12 bases outside the gene matches. The CDR3 sequence: CASTMRDRAGNTF. The CDR3 region has the DNA TGTGCCAGCACCATGAGGGACAGGGCTGGAAACACCTTC.

The chain has TRBV6-5 and TRBJ2-5; TRBD1 matches at 9 bases. After removal of 5 bases from V and 5 bases from J, the junction contained 9 bases not matched to a gene. This CDR3 region has 15 residues. The germline CDR1 and CDR2 sequences are MNHEY and SVGAGI. CDR3 amino acids: CASSEATGGGETQYF. In DNA form, the CDR3 reads TGTGCCAGCAGTGAAGCTACAGGGGGCGGGGAGACCCAGTACTTC.

This clonotype was seen at least ten times. The chain recombines TRBV19 with TRBJ2-2; perhaps TRBD2 as D (6 bases). Germline loops: CDR1 LNHDA, CDR2 SQIVND (reference sequence). The CDR3 has 16 amino acids. V was trimmed by 3 bases and J by 3 bases, leaving 14 bases between them. The CDR3 nucleotides read TGTGCCAGTAGTATCTGGGGGGAGGTGGACACCGGGGAGCTGTTTTTT. This encodes CASSIWGEVDTGELFF.

V is TRBV10-3 and J is TRBJ2-2, with TRBD2 identical over 10 bases. Germline V gene data show CDR1 as ENHRY and CDR2 as SYGVKD. Trimming cost V 2 bases and J 7 bases; bases outside gene matches: 7. The length of the CDR3 is 16 residues. This CDR3 is CAISEPLAGVVGELFF. CDR3 nucleotides: TGTGCCATCAGTGAGCCCCTAGCGGGAGTTGTCGGGGAGCTGTTTTTT.

This clonotype is judged medium-sized. The chain couples TRBV15 to TRBJ2-5, with 8 nucleotides matching TRBD2. The V gene's germline CDR1 is LNHNV and CDR2 YYDKDF (reference sequence). Trimming removed 1 base from V and 2 bases from J; junction bases left unmatched: 6. The CDR3 spans 16 residues. For the CDR3, the DNA is TGTGCCACCAGCAGAGTTCCGGGAGGGCCTCAAGAGACCCAGTACTTC. Its protein is CATSRVPGGPQETQYF. Complete variable domain (other parts from reference TRBV15 and TRBJ2-5): DAMVIQNPRYQVTQFGKPVTLSCSQTLNHNVMYWYQQKSSQAPKLLFHYYDKDFNNEADTPDNFQSRRPNTSFCFLDIRSPGLGDTAMYLCATSRVPGGPQETQYFGPGTRLLVL.

This clonotype was picked up many times. The CDR3 sequence is CASSPGQGWRSGELFF. The CDR3 DNA follows: TGTGCCAGCAGCCCCGGACAGGGGTGGAGGTCCGGGGAGCTGTTTTTT. The chain uses TRBV7-6 and TRBJ2-2; 9 bases are a match to TRBD1. V lost 5 bases, J lost 6 bases, and 10 bases stayed unmatched. Germline CDR1 SGHVS, CDR2 FNYEAQ. This CDR3 spans 16 amino acids.

A note on this clonotype: This CDR3 is missing its conserved last phenylalanine or tryptophan, likely due to a read error. The V gene is TRBV25-1, the J gene TRBJ2-7, with unresolved D. Trimming removed 2 bases from V and 0 bases from J, with 11 bases in between. CDR1 is MGHDK, CDR2 SYGVNS, per germline. The CDR3 runs to 15 residues. In DNA, the CDR3 is TGTGCCAGCAGTGAACAGGTCGGCCTCTCCTACGAGCAGTACCTC. Translating gives CASSEQVGLSYEQYL.

The J gene is TRBJ1-2, the V gene TRBV19; D remains unclear. The CDR3 is 16 residues long. Trimming stripped 1 base from V and 4 bases from J, with 16 bases between. CDR1 and CDR2 from the germline V gene are LNHDA and SQIVND (reference sequence). The CDR3 loop reads CASSIANIGFAYGYTF. CDR3 DNA sequence: TGTGCCAGTAGTATAGCGAACATAGGTTTCGCCTATGGCTACACCTTC.

The table lists this clonotype with a few counts. V and J are TRBV6-5 and TRBJ2-3; 9 nucleotides line up with TRBD1. Germline-derived CDR1 and CDR2 are MNHEY and SVGAGI. The CDR3 covers 15 residues. J gave up 5 bases and V 6 bases, and 9 bases lay outside the gene matches. The CDR3 loop reads CASSLRDREVDTQYF. The CDR3 bases are TGTGCCAGCAGCCTGCGGGACAGGGAGGTAGATACGCAGTATTTT.

CDR3 DNA: TGCGCCAGCAGCCAAGCGGACGGCTATGGCTACACCTTC. It is translated as CASSQADGYGYTF. This chain joins TRBV4-1 and TRBJ1-2, with D unclear. The CDR3 is 13 residues long. The germline V gene has CDR1 MGHRA and CDR2 YSYEKL. V lost 1 base and J 4 bases, leaving 7 bases between the germline ends.

The rearrangement links TRBV2 to TRBJ1-5; TRBD1 is a possible D gene (5 bases). Deletions cut 5 bases from V and 3 bases from J, with 11 bases between. The CDR3 totals 14 residues. Germline CDR1 is SNHLY and CDR2 is FYNNEI. This CDR3 reads CASSFGGDNQPQHF. CDR3 DNA: TGTGCCAGCAGTTTTGGGGGGGACAATCAGCCCCAGCATTTT.

The chain links TRBV19 to TRBJ1-2; weak D call: TRBD1 (5 bases). This CDR3 comprises 12 residues. Trimming stripped 10 bases from V and 8 bases from J, with 17 bases between. Germline CDR1 LNHDA, CDR2 SQIVND (reference sequence). The CDR3 DNA sequence: TGTGCCATTGGAGGGGAAAGCTTCGGCTACACCTTC. This gives the protein CAIGGESFGYTF.

This clonotype has a count of ten or more. The chain employs TRBV5-6 and TRBJ1-1; D is undetermined. The CDR3 length is 14 residues. V lost 2 bases, J lost 1 base, and 9 bases lay in between. CDR1 SGHDT and CDR2 YYEEEE come from the germline V gene. The DNA for the CDR3 is TGTGCCAGCAGCTTCTACCTAGGGAACACTGAAGCTTTCTTT. This encodes CASSFYLGNTEAFF.

This chain links TRBV25-1 with TRBJ1-2; D gene uncertain. Trimming took 5 bases from V and 8 from J, leaving 18 bases between them. Germline V gene lookup returns CDR1 MGHDK and CDR2 SYGVNS. The CDR3 length is 14 residues. CDR3 in DNA: TGTGCCAGCAGTTACTCCTCGGGCGTTTACGGCTACACCTTC. Translating gives CASSYSSGVYGYTF.

V usage is TRBV4-2 and J usage is TRBJ1-1, with a possible D match to TRBD1 (5 bases). Germline assignment: CDR1 LGHNA and CDR2 YNFKEQ. V was pared by 0 bases and J by 11 bases, with 13 bases between. CDR3 length: 13 amino acids. DNA for the CDR3: TGTGCCAGCAGCCAAGATTTGGGGGGTGAGGCTTTCTTT. It yields the protein CASSQDLGGEAFF.

Within the sample, this clonotype is medium-sized (0.01 to 0.1%). The chain is built from TRBV10-3 and TRBJ2-7; a weak D match, TRBD1 (6 bases). CDR1 and CDR2 (germline): ENHRY, SYGVKD. V was trimmed by 4 bases and J by 2 bases, leaving 9 bases between them. The CDR3 is 13 amino acids. CDR3 in amino acids: CAISGWTAYEQYF. Here the CDR3 DNA reads TGTGCCATCAGTGGGTGGACAGCCTACGAGCAGTACTTC.

The chain couples TRBV5-1 to TRBJ2-2, with 11 bases lining up with TRBD1. The germline gives CDR1 SGHRS, CDR2 YFSETQ. There are 14 residues in the CDR3. J gave up 7 bases and V 3 bases, and 2 bases lay outside the gene matches. CDR3 DNA: TGCGCCAGCAGCTCGGGACAGGGGGGCGGGGAGCTGTTTTTT. It is translated as CASSSGQGGGELFF.

The chain employs TRBV6-6 and TRBJ2-7; 7 nucleotides align to TRBD1. J was trimmed by 3 bases and V by 5 bases; bases with no gene match: 4. Per the germline V gene, CDR1 is MNHNY and CDR2 is SVGAGI (reference sequence). This CDR3 has 13 amino acids. CDR3 bases: TGTGCCAGCAGTCGTGACAGGGACTACGAGCAGTACTTC. Protein: CASSRDRDYEQYF.

A word on this clonotype: At one of its ends the junction is not consistent with the germline gene, which may arise from a read error. This chain links TRBV19 with TRBJ1-2; 8 nucleotides line up with TRBD1. This CDR3 has 11 amino acids. The germline gives CDR1 LNHDA, CDR2 SQIVND (reference sequence). CDR3 sequence: CASSTGTGGAF. In nucleotides, the CDR3 is TGTGCCAGTAGTACCGGGACAGGCGGCGCCTTC.

The chain couples TRBV24-1 to TRBJ2-1, with 7 bases identical to TRBD1. The CDR3 runs 15 residues. V was clipped by 4 bases and J by 4 bases; unmatched bases: 6. The V gene's germline CDR1 is KGHDR and CDR2 SFDVKD. The CDR3 DNA reads TGTGCCACCAGTGAAAGGGGGCGGCGGTACAATGAGCAGTTCTTC. Encoded protein: CATSERGRRYNEQFF.

Concerning this clonotype: A read error may explain this, as a much larger clone is one base away. The J gene is TRBJ1-2, the V gene TRBV24-1; maybe TRBD1 (6 bases). The V and J ends lost 11 bases and 3 bases respectively, with 12 bases between them. In germline, CDR1 is KGHDR, CDR2 SFDVKD. This CDR3 is built from 12 residues. The CDR3 DNA is TGTGCCATACAGGGTCAGGACTATGGCTACACCTTC. As protein: CAIQGQDYGYTF.

V and J are TRBV20-1 and TRBJ2-5; possibly TRBD1 for D (6 bases). The CDR3 runs to 13 residues. The germline V and J ends were trimmed by 7 bases and 0 bases, with 12 bases remaining between them. Per germline, CDR1 DFQATT and CDR2 SNEGSKA (reference sequence). As DNA, the CDR3 is TGCAGTGTTCAACAGGGATACCAAGAGACCCAGTACTTC. It is translated as CSVQQGYQETQYF.

The rearrangement links TRBV24-1 to TRBJ1-1; 8 positions match TRBD1. The J segment lost 0 bases and the V segment lost 7 bases, leaving 9 bases of the junction unmatched. The CDR3 is 16 amino acids. Germline V gene sequence: CDR1 KGHDR, CDR2 SFDVKD. The CDR3 sequence: CATRASGGSMNTEAFF. CDR3 in DNA: TGTGCCACCAGAGCATCAGGGGGCAGCATGAACACTGAAGCTTTCTTT.

This chain links TRBV7-3 with TRBJ2-7; D is ambiguous. V was clipped by 4 bases and J by 5 bases, with 15 bases between them. Germline CDR1 SGHTA, CDR2 FQGTGA. This CDR3 is built from 14 residues. CDR3 bases: TGTGCCAGCAGCTCCTACCCGCAGGAAGACGAGCAGTACTTC. Its translation is CASSSYPQEDEQYF.